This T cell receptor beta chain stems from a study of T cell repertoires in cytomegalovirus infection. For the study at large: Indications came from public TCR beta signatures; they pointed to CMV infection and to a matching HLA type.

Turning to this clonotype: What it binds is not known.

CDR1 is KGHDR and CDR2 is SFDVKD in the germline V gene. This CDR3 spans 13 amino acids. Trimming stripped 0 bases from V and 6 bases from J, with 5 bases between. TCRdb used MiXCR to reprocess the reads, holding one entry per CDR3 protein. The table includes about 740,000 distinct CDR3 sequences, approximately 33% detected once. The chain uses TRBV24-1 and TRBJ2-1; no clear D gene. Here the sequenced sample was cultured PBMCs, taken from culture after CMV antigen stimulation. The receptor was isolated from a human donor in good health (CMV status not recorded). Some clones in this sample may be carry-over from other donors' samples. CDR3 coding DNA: TGTGCCACCAGTGATTTGTCTGTCAATGAGCAGTTCTTC. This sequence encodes CATSDLSVNEQFF.